This entry features one TCR beta chain sequence. It was with 60 Vbeta and 13 Jbeta primers that the PCR ran. Repertoires were generated with immunoSEQ multiplex PCR, while TCRdb's copy carries only in-frame clones and drops some. The table shows about 98,000 clones, with roughly two thirds occurring only once. This CDR3 spans 15 amino acids. Trimming pared 3 bases from V and 2 bases from J, leaving 11 bases between. Germline CDR1 and CDR2: SGHNT and YYREEE (reference sequence). This sample stems from a study of cytomegalovirus exposure and HLA in healthy donors. This chain connects TRBV5-4 to TRBJ2-2, with D possibly being TRBD1 (6 bases). The sequence was obtained from a man in his fifties in good health and CMV-seronegative. Sequencing used PBMCs. This CDR3 is CASSSSGTNTGELFF. CDR3 DNA: TGTGCCAGCAGCTCGTCGGGGACAAACACCGGGGAGCTGTTTTTT.